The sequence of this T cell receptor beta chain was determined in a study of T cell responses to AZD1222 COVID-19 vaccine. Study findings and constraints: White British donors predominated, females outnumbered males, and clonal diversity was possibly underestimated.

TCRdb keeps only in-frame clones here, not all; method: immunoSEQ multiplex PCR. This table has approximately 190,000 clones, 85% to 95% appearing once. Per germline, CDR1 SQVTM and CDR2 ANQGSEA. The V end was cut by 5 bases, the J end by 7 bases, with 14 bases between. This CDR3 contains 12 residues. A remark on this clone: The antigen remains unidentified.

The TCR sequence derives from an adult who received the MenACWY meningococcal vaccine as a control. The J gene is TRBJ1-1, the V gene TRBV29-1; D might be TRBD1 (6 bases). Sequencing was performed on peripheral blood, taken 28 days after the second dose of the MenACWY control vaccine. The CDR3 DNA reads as TGCAGCGTTCGGGAAGGACAGTTTGAAGCTTTCTTT. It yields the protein CSVREGQFEAFF.